Listed here are 31 T cell receptor beta chains from one sample, sequenced in a study of metastatic and nonmetastatic thyroid tumors. Not a single patient had been given any form of treatment at any point before undergoing thyroid surgery. TCRdb re-called the PCR reads through MiXCR. This table has under 75,000 clones, 18% appearing once. What was sequenced was blood. The receptors come from a female donor with papillary thyroid cancer or a benign thyroid nodule (not recorded which). Some clones in this sample may be carry-over from other donors' samples.

This clone was picked up many times. The gene calls are TRBV6-2 or TRBV6-3 and TRBJ2-3; 8 bases fit TRBD2. The CDR3 runs 15 residues. Germline V gene lookup returns CDR1 MNHEY and CDR2 SVGEGT. After removal of 3 bases from V and 1 base from J, the junction contained 3 bases not matched to a gene. CDR3 sequence: CASSYQAGGTDTQYF. In DNA, the CDR3 is TGTGCCAGCAGTTATCAAGCGGGAGGCACAGATACGCAGTATTTT.

The rearrangement joins TRBV20-1 to TRBJ2-1, with 7 bases that match TRBD2. There are 15 residues in the CDR3. Trimming at V came to 3 bases and at J to 1 base, leaving 6 bases not matched to a gene. Germline CDR1 DFQATT, CDR2 SNEGSKA (reference sequence). The CDR3 is CSASGGRGSYNEQFF. The CDR3 DNA is TGCAGTGCTAGCGGCGGGAGAGGGTCCTACAATGAGCAGTTCTTC.

This clone was counted at least ten times. The chain is built from TRBV9 and TRBJ1-6; 11 positions agree with TRBD1. The germline gives CDR1 SGDLS, CDR2 YYNGEE. The junction had 12 bases not matched to a gene; V was cut back by 3 bases and J by 10 bases. CDR3 length: 17 amino acids. The CDR3 DNA follows: TGTGCCAGCAGCGAATGGACAGGGGGCGATCTAGAATCACCCCTCCACTTT. Its protein product is CASSEWTGGDLESPLHF.

This clone was counted many times. This chain uses TRBV20-1 with TRBJ2-1, with TRBD2 matching 16 bases. J was trimmed by 6 bases and V by 0 bases; bases with no gene match: 5. This CDR3 has 17 residues. Germline loops: CDR1 DFQATT, CDR2 SNEGSKA (reference sequence). Written as DNA, the CDR3 is TGCAGTGCTAGAGATGGGACTAGCGGGAGGGCTTTCAATGAGCAGTTCTTC. Protein: CSARDGTSGRAFNEQFF.

This clone was observed many times. This chain uses TRBV15 with TRBJ2-5; 7 bases agree with TRBD2. The CDR3 sequence is 16 residues long. V was pared by 1 base and J by 5 bases, with 10 bases of the junction left unmatched. CDR1 and CDR2 (germline): LNHNV, YYDKDF (reference sequence). CDR3 protein: CATSRALAREGETQYF. The DNA for the CDR3 is TGTGCCACCAGCAGAGCCCTCGCCAGGGAGGGTGAGACCCAGTACTTC.

This clone was observed many times. This chain links TRBV19 with TRBJ2-2; TRBD1 agrees at 12 bases. V dropped 6 bases and J dropped 6; count of bases not matched to a gene: 11. This CDR3 has 17 residues. Germline V gives CDR1 LNHDA, CDR2 SQIVND (reference sequence). DNA of the CDR3: TGTGCCAGTAGCCTAAGAATGGGGACAGGGGGCTCCGGGGAGCTGTTTTTT. Translated: CASSLRMGTGGSGELFF.

The chain has TRBV7-2 and TRBJ1-2, with D uncertain. Germline values: CDR1 SGHTA, CDR2 FQGNSA. CDR3 size: 14 residues. V was clipped by 3 bases and J by 0 bases, with 8 bases between them. CDR3 bases: TGTGCCAGCAGCTTCCAGGAGACTAACTATGGCTACACCTTC. This encodes CASSFQETNYGYTF.

This clone was seen at least ten times. The V call is TRBV6-1, the J call TRBJ2-1; TRBD2 aligns across 7 bases. This CDR3 is built from 15 residues. V trimming: 1 base; J trimming: 6 bases; junction bases outside the gene matches: 6. CDR1 is MNHNS and CDR2 is SASEGT in the germline V gene. The CDR3 is CASSEGLADINEQFF. CDR3 bases: TGTGCCAGCAGTGAAGGACTAGCAGACATCAATGAGCAGTTCTTC.

The sample holds many counts of this clone. In the same sample, other DNA sequences code for this CDR3. The chain carries TRBV27 and TRBJ2-7, with D maybe TRBD2 (6 bases). The CDR3 has 15 amino acids. The germline V gene has CDR1 MNHEY and CDR2 SMNVEV (reference sequence). V shed 5 bases and J shed 2 bases, with 16 bases lying between them. The CDR3 DNA reads TGTGCCAGCAGTCCCCCCCAGCGGGCACCCTACGAGCAGTACTTC. Translated: CASSPPQRAPYEQYF.

The J gene is TRBJ1-2, the V gene TRBV18; possible D gene TRBD1, 5 bases. V was pared by 3 bases and J by 7 bases, with 15 bases between. The germline gives CDR1 KGHSH, CDR2 LQKENI. The CDR3 has 14 amino acids. CDR3 amino acids: CASSPDLGESGYTF. The CDR3 nucleotides read TGTGCCAGCTCACCGGATTTAGGGGAGTCTGGCTACACCTTC.

In this sample, this clone turned up many times. V is TRBV6-4 and J is TRBJ1-2, with TRBD1 matching 11 bases. Unmatched junction bases numbered 6, after V lost 6 bases and J lost 6 bases. The CDR3 has 14 residues. CDR1 is MRHNA, CDR2 SNTAGT, per germline. As DNA, the CDR3 is TGTGCCAGCAGCCGTGGACAGGGGGCGGATGGCTACACCTTC. This translates into CASSRGQGADGYTF.

The chain carries TRBV5-1 and TRBJ2-7; 8 nucleotides match TRBD1. Per germline, CDR1 SGHRS and CDR2 YFSETQ. After removal of 2 bases from V and 7 bases from J, the junction contained 5 bases not matched to a gene. This CDR3 has 13 residues. This CDR3 reads CASSFDRGGEQYF. CDR3 nucleotides: TGCGCCAGCAGCTTCGACAGGGGCGGGGAGCAGTACTTC.

At least ten counts were recorded for this clone. This CDR3 is also generated by other DNA sequences in the sample. The chain is built from TRBV6-6 and TRBJ2-7; a weak D match, TRBD2 (6 bases). Germline assignment: CDR1 MNHNY and CDR2 SVGAGI (reference sequence). The CDR3 loop spans 17 amino acids. The V and J ends lost 0 bases and 0 bases respectively, with 15 bases between them. The CDR3 here is CASSYSMVAAPSYEQYF. As DNA, the CDR3 is TGTGCCAGCAGTTACTCGATGGTAGCGGCGCCCTCCTACGAGCAGTACTTC.

The chain employs TRBV29-1 and TRBJ1-1, with TRBD1 matching 7 bases. V lost 4 bases to trimming and J lost 5 bases; unmatched junction nucleotides: 4. This CDR3 has 12 amino acids. Per the germline V gene, CDR1 is SQVTM and CDR2 is ANQGSEA. DNA of the CDR3: TGCAGCGTTGGCACAGGGGAAACTGAAGCTTTCTTT. The encoded protein is CSVGTGETEAFF.

This clone was detected ten times or more. The same CDR3 can be traced to other DNA sequences in this sample. V gene TRBV6-6 combines with J gene TRBJ1-3, with TRBD1 matching over 12 bases. CDR3 length equals 18 residues. Per the germline V gene, CDR1 is MNHNY and CDR2 is SVGAGI (reference sequence). Losses at the gene ends were 6 bases for V and 4 bases for J; bases not matched to a gene: 13. The chain's CDR3 is CASSPTPGQGAPGNTIYF. The CDR3 DNA is TGTGCCAGCAGCCCCACCCCGGGACAGGGGGCGCCGGGAAACACCATATATTTT.

The chain joins TRBV19 to TRBJ1-1, with TRBD1 matching over 7 bases. The CDR3 has 13 residues. With V trimmed by 3 bases and J by 6 bases, 4 bases remained unmatched. Germline CDR1 is LNHDA and CDR2 is SQIVND (reference sequence). CDR3 nucleotides: TGTGCCAGTAGTATGTTCAGGGGGTCTGAAGCTTTCTTT. It translates to CASSMFRGSEAFF.

This clone was detected many times. The J gene is TRBJ2-1, the V gene TRBV5-1, with D perhaps TRBD2 (5 bases). V was clipped by 0 bases and J by 5 bases, with 6 bases between them. Germline assignment: CDR1 SGHRS and CDR2 YFSETQ. The length of the CDR3 is 13 residues. The DNA for the CDR3 is TGCGCCAGCAGCTTGGACGGGAACAATGAGCAGTTCTTC. Its translation: CASSLDGNNEQFF.

This clone was seen repeatedly, ten times or more. The chain links TRBV20-1 to TRBJ1-2; TRBD1 matches at 7 bases. The V segment lost 0 bases and the J segment 6 bases; nucleotides outside the gene matches: 7. The CDR3 length is 14 residues. Germline loops: CDR1 DFQATT, CDR2 SNEGSKA (reference sequence). The CDR3 bases are TGCAGTGCTAGAGATCGAGACAGGGCCAATGGCTACACCTTC. Amino acids: CSARDRDRANGYTF.

Many counts were recorded for this clone. Given a much more abundant clone one base away, this may be a read error. The J gene is TRBJ1-5, the V gene TRBV6-1; D might be TRBD1 (5 bases). The CDR3 is made up of 13 amino acids. CDR1 and CDR2 (germline): MNHNS, SASEGT. This chain's CDR3 is CASRRGSNRPQHF. The CDR3, as DNA: TGTGCCAGCAGGAGGGGAAGTAATCGGCCCCAGCATTTT.

The chain carries TRBV15 and TRBJ2-1; TRBD1 aligns across 7 bases. The germline V gene encodes CDR1 LNHNV and CDR2 YYDKDF (reference sequence). The CDR3 is 13 amino acids. Losses at the gene ends were 5 bases for V and 5 bases for J; bases not matched to a gene: 3. DNA of the CDR3: TGTGCCACCAGCCCGGACAGGCACAATGAGCAGTTCTTC. Its translation: CATSPDRHNEQFF.

This clone came up many times. The chain couples TRBV9 to TRBJ1-1; D not resolved. The CDR3 length is 11 residues. V lost 3 bases and J lost 1, with 1 base in between. CDR1 SGDLS and CDR2 YYNGEE come from the germline V gene. The CDR3 region has the DNA TGTGCCAGCAGCGGGAACACTGAAGCTTTCTTT. Protein: CASSGNTEAFF.

This clone was detected ten times or more. A read error may account for a junction end that differs from germline. The CDR3 nucleotides are TGTGCCGGCAGTGAAGGGGGTTGGAACACTGAAGCTTTCTTT. Protein product: CAGSEGGWNTEAFF. The gene calls are TRBV2 and TRBJ1-1, with D maybe TRBD1 (6 bases). Germline values: CDR1 SNHLY, CDR2 FYNNEI. The CDR3 is 14 residues long.

This clone was recorded once. A much larger clone lies a single base off, so this may be a read error. The chain recombines TRBV7-7 with TRBJ2-5; 9 bases are shared with TRBD2. This CDR3 spans 14 amino acids. Germline V gene data show CDR1 as SSHAT and CDR2 as FNYEAQ (reference sequence). CDR3 sequence: CASSTGLAQDTQYF. The CDR3 DNA follows: TGTGCTAGCAGCACGGGACTAGCTCAAGATACCCAGTACTTC.

This chain connects TRBV19 to TRBJ2-1, with 11 bases lining up with TRBD2. CDR3 length equals 19 residues. The germline V gene has CDR1 LNHDA and CDR2 SQIVND (reference sequence). Trimming at V came to 6 bases and at J to 1 base, leaving 14 bases not matched to a gene. CDR3 DNA: TGTGCCAGTAGCCCTGGGACTAGCGGCGAATCAATTTCCTACAATGAGCAGTTCTTC. Translating it yields CASSPGTSGESISYNEQFF.

This clone occurred many times. The chain couples TRBV5-1 to TRBJ2-3; D is uncertain. The CDR3 has 14 residues. Germline-derived CDR1 and CDR2 are SGHRS and YFSETQ. The V end was cut by 3 bases, the J end by 4 bases, with 12 bases between. CDR3 amino acids: CASSYSVGSDTQYF. The CDR3 region has the DNA TGCGCCAGCAGCTACTCCGTGGGATCAGATACGCAGTATTTT.

V gene TRBV30 combines with J gene TRBJ2-5; D is uncertain. With 3 bases removed from V and 10 bases from J, the gap between germline ends came to 18 bases. CDR3 length: 13 amino acids. Germline CDR1 reads GTSNPN; CDR2 reads SVGIG (reference sequence). DNA for the CDR3: TGTGCCTGGAGCGGCTCGCTATCTTGGAGCCAGTACTTC. Protein sequence: CAWSGSLSWSQYF. Complete variable domain (other parts from reference TRBV30 and TRBJ2-5): SQTIHQWPATLVQPVGSPLSLECTVEGTSNPNLYWYRQAAGRGLQLLFYSVGIGQISSEVPQNLSASRPQDRQFILSSKKLLLSDSGFYLCAWSGSLSWSQYFGPGTRLLVL.

The chain couples TRBV20-1 to TRBJ1-2; D remains unclear. Germline values: CDR1 DFQATT, CDR2 SNEGSKA (reference sequence). The CDR3 covers 15 residues. The V and J ends lost 1 base and 4 bases respectively, with 16 bases between them. The chain's CDR3 is CSARVPGKAGYGYTF. The CDR3, as DNA: TGCAGTGCTAGAGTCCCCGGGAAGGCGGGCTATGGCTACACCTTC.

By frequency in the sample, this clone is large. This chain connects TRBV4-2 to TRBJ2-6, with 7 bases lining up with TRBD2. Trimming took 4 bases from V and 0 from J; bases not matched to a gene: 3. CDR3 length equals 16 residues. The V gene's germline CDR1 is LGHNA and CDR2 YNFKEQ. The DNA of the CDR3 is TGTGCCAGCAGCCCGACTAGCAGCTCTGGGGCCAACGTCCTGACTTTC. It encodes CASSPTSSSGANVLTF.

This clone was counted many times. The rearrangement links TRBV20-1 to TRBJ2-1; D is unresolved. From germline, CDR1 is DFQATT and CDR2 SNEGSKA (reference sequence). There are 15 residues in the CDR3. V shed 4 bases and J shed 7 bases, with 20 bases lying between them. DNA for the CDR3: TGCAGTGCTACCTCTGTTGTGTGGGGATGGAATGAGCAGTTCTTC. Translating it yields CSATSVVWGWNEQFF.

V usage is TRBV4-2 and J usage is TRBJ2-1, with unresolved D. V was trimmed by 2 bases and J by 5 bases, leaving 7 bases between them. CDR3 length: 13 residues. The germline gives CDR1 LGHNA, CDR2 YNFKEQ. The CDR3: CASSQTQHNEQFF. CDR3 nucleotides: TGTGCCAGCAGCCAAACGCAGCACAATGAGCAGTTCTTC.

This chain links TRBV13 with TRBJ2-3, with D tentatively TRBD2 (6 bases). Germline loops: CDR1 PRHDT, CDR2 FYEKMQ (reference sequence). Trimming removed 1 base from V and 2 bases from J, with 10 bases in between. The length of the CDR3 is 15 residues. CDR3 sequence: CASSLAGDPTDTQYF. For the CDR3, the DNA is TGTGCCAGCAGCTTAGCGGGAGACCCCACAGATACGCAGTATTTT.